A single sample is the source of the 14 T cell receptor beta chains below, sequenced in a study of T cell responses to AZD1222 COVID-19 vaccine. The repertoire was sequenced with immunoSEQ multiplex PCR; TCRdb's copy has only in-frame clones and lacks some. The table lists around 170,000 clones, approximately 90% of them singletons. The sequenced sample was peripheral blood, obtained on day 0 of AZD1222 vaccination. The receptors stem from an adult in good health.

J is TRBJ2-5 and V is TRBV24-1, with no clear D. The V end was cut by 4 bases, the J end by 4 bases, with 12 bases between. Germline values: CDR1 KGHDR, CDR2 SFDVKD. CDR3 length: 14 amino acids. CDR3 DNA sequence: TGTGCCACCAGTGACCTGGGTATTCCAGAGACCCAGTACTTC. Its protein is CATSDLGIPETQYF.

The rearrangement uses TRBV4-3 and TRBJ1-5, with 8 bases identical to TRBD1. The J segment lost 5 bases and the V segment lost 3 bases, leaving 6 bases of the junction unmatched. The CDR3 is made up of 15 amino acids. In germline, CDR1 is LGHNA, CDR2 YSLEER. The CDR3 region is CASSQGTGPHQPQHF. Written as DNA, the CDR3 is TGCGCCAGCAGCCAGGGGACAGGTCCTCATCAGCCCCAGCATTTT.

V gene TRBV6-5 combines with J gene TRBJ1-3; 7 bases map to TRBD1. The junction had 7 bases not matched to a gene; V was cut back by 7 bases and J by 4 bases. From germline, CDR1 is MNHEY and CDR2 SVGAGI. This CDR3 has 14 residues. Written as DNA, the CDR3 is TGTGCCAGCACCCGAGACAGGGTGGGAAACACCATATATTTT. This gives the protein CASTRDRVGNTIYF.

The chain has TRBV7-3 and TRBJ1-6; 7 bases line up with TRBD1. V gave up 1 base and J gave up 8 bases; unmatched junction bases: 8. Looked up from germline, CDR1 is SGHTA and CDR2 is FQGTGA. This CDR3 region has 16 residues. The CDR3 nucleotides are TGTGCCAGCAGCTTAATAGGTGGGACAGCCCATTCACCCCTCCACTTT. Encoded protein: CASSLIGGTAHSPLHF.

This clone was seen just once. Here the CDR3 reads CASSPRRDSNQPQHF. The CDR3 nucleotides read TGTGCCAGCAGCCCTCGACGGGATAGCAATCAGCCCCAGCATTTT. The chain is built from TRBV27 and TRBJ1-5; no reliable D call. The CDR3 spans 15 residues. In germline, CDR1 is MNHEY, CDR2 SMNVEV (reference sequence). V lost 6 bases to trimming and J lost 0 bases, with 12 bases between them.

CDR3 residues: CAWNGQADGYTF. The CDR3 region has the DNA TGTGCCTGGAATGGACAGGCCGATGGCTACACCTTC. The chain recombines TRBV30 with TRBJ1-2, with 7 bases identical to TRBD1. Germline assignment: CDR1 GTSNPN and CDR2 SVGIG (reference sequence). The CDR3 has 12 residues. Trimming removed 4 bases from V and 6 bases from J; junction bases left unmatched: 5.

This chain connects TRBV7-2 to TRBJ2-7, with D possibly being TRBD2 (5 bases). The CDR3 covers 14 residues. Trimming left V 3 bases short and J 3 bases short, with 12 bases between. Germline V lookup: CDR1 SGHTA, CDR2 FQGNSA. This CDR3 is CASSFGVGVYEQYF. For the CDR3, the DNA is TGTGCCAGCAGCTTCGGGGTTGGGGTCTACGAGCAGTACTTC.

This sequence joins TRBV3-1 (or the pseudogene TRBV3-2) and TRBJ1-1; D might be TRBD1 (5 bases). This CDR3 comprises 13 residues. Germline CDR1 is LGHDT and CDR2 is YNNKEL (reference sequence). Trimming took 0 bases from V and 9 from J, leaving 11 bases between them. The CDR3 reads CASSQETGEKAFF. The DNA of the CDR3 is TGTGCCAGCAGCCAAGAGACGGGGGAAAAAGCTTTCTTT.

This clone has more than one count but fewer than ten. This rearrangement joins TRBV3-1 (or the pseudogene TRBV3-2) to TRBJ1-6, with D maybe TRBD1 (6 bases). The germline gives CDR1 LGHDT, CDR2 YNNKEL (reference sequence). The CDR3 contains 17 residues. The V gene lost 1 base and the J gene lost 0 bases, with 10 bases spanning the gap. CDR3 bases: TGTGCCAGCAGCCAAGTTAACAGGGTCTCCTATAATTCACCCCTCCACTTT. This gives the protein CASSQVNRVSYNSPLHF.

CDR3 loop: CASSKLWGEGGNEQFF. Written as DNA, the CDR3 is TGTGCCAGCAGCAAACTATGGGGGGAGGGCGGCAATGAGCAGTTCTTC. V usage is TRBV21-1 and J usage is TRBJ2-1; TRBD2 is taken as the D call from the table, unchecked against the DNA. TRBV21-1 is deemed a pseudogene. The CDR3 runs 16 residues.

The rearrangement joins TRBV2 to TRBJ1-1; possibly TRBD1 for D (5 bases). The CDR3 has 13 residues. CDR1 and CDR2 (germline): SNHLY, FYNNEI. The V gene lost 3 bases and the J gene lost 5 bases, with 10 bases spanning the gap. The CDR3 DNA follows: TGTGCCAGCAGTGATGGGGGAGGGACTGAAGCTTTCTTT. This encodes CASSDGGGTEAFF. Full variable domain (remainder filled in from reference TRBV2 and TRBJ1-1): EPEVTQTPSHQVTQMGQEVILRCVPISNHLYFYWYRQILGQKVEFLVSFYNNEISEKSEIFDDQFSVERPDGSNFTLKIRSTKLEDSAMYFCASSDGGGTEAFFGQGTRLTVV.

V gene TRBV5-8 combines with J gene TRBJ1-3, with D possibly being TRBD1 (6 bases). Germline CDR1 reads SGHTS; CDR2 reads YDEGEE. The CDR3 totals 15 residues. Between the trimmed V and J ends, which lost 4 bases and 0 bases, there was a span of 11 bases. This chain's CDR3 is CASSKQGSSGNTIYF. The CDR3 coding sequence is TGTGCCAGCAGCAAACAGGGTTCCTCTGGAAACACCATATATTTT.

The V call is TRBV27, the J call TRBJ1-5, with D uncertain. Per the germline V gene, CDR1 is MNHEY and CDR2 is SMNVEV (reference sequence). The CDR3 covers 15 residues. Trimming left V 3 bases short and J 4 bases short, with 13 bases between. In DNA, the CDR3 is TGTGCCAGCAGTTTCTCACGGAGGGAGAATCAGCCCCAGCATTTT. As protein: CASSFSRRENQPQHF.

This chain joins TRBV25-1 and TRBJ2-7; possibly TRBD2 for D (6 bases). Germline V gives CDR1 MGHDK, CDR2 SYGVNS. The CDR3 spans 11 residues. Trimming shortened V by 6 bases and J by 3 bases, and 6 bases separated the two germline ends. Written as DNA, the CDR3 is TGTGCCAGCAGGCGGGACTACGAGCAGTACTTC. The encoded protein is CASRRDYEQYF.